This TCR beta chain was observed in a study of CD8+ T cells in alopecia areata. RNA extraction and reverse transcription yielded cDNA as sequencing template. The data were produced by immunoSEQ multiplex PCR, yet TCRdb's version contains in-frame clones alone and is incomplete. The repertoire holds hundreds of thousands of clones, with 60% as singletons. As to treatment: oral pan-JAK inhibitor, 5-10 mg twice daily. Peripheral blood and lesional scalp punch biopsies came from alopecia areata patients. The CDR3 extends over 13 amino acids. Trimming removed 0 bases at V and 7 bases at J, with 8 bases between. CDR1 SGHNT and CDR2 YYREEE come from the germline V gene (reference sequence). This clone was seen a single time.

J is TRBJ2-1 and V is TRBV5-4, with D possibly being TRBD2 (6 bases). This TCR derives from a human donor with alopecia areata. This specimen was CD4+ T cells sorted from blood, taken around week 53, from a patient treated with tofacitinib. The CDR3 here is CASSLELANEQFF. Written as DNA, the CDR3 is TGTGCCAGCAGCTTGGAACTAGCTAATGAGCAGTTCTTC. The whole variable domain, filled in from reference TRBV5-4 and TRBJ2-1, reads ETGVTQSPTHLIKTRGQQVTLRCSSQSGHNTVSWYQQALGQGPQFIFQYYREEENGRGNFPPRFSGLQFPNYSSELNVNALELDDSALYLCASSLELANEQFFGPGTRLTVL.